One and the same sample provided the 17 T cell receptor beta chains below, sequenced in a study of tumor-infiltrating lymphocytes in primary liver carcinoma. Reverse transcription of around 500 ng total RNA with a constant-region primer produced TCR beta cDNA. Libraries of TCR beta came from three nested multiplex PCR rounds with slightly modified ARM-PCR. The first two PCR rounds used TRBV1-TRBV30 primers with a Cbeta primer, around 10 cycles each. TCRdb reprocessed the multiplex PCR reads via MiXCR and lists one record per CDR3 protein. The table lists more than 150,000 distinct CDR3 sequences, around 60% of them singletons. Alongside blood RNA obtained from unsorted whole blood, germline DNA was also extracted. The sequenced sample was peripheral blood. These receptors came from a middle-aged man with primary liver carcinoma and hepatitis B virus infection.

The gene calls are TRBV5-1 and TRBJ2-7; tentative D call: TRBD1 (5 bases). The V gene lost 0 bases and the J gene lost 5 bases, with 21 bases spanning the gap. Germline CDR1 reads SGHRS; CDR2 reads YFSETQ. The CDR3 runs 17 residues. The DNA of the CDR3 is TGCGCCAGCAGCTTGGAATACCCGGGCCCACCAGGGAACGAGCAGTACTTC. Its translation is CASSLEYPGPPGNEQYF.

Worth noting for this clonotype: This could be a read error, since a much larger clone is one nucleotide away. The V and J genes are TRBV11-2 and TRBJ1-2; a possible D gene is TRBD1 (6 bases). CDR3 size: 13 residues. Germline values: CDR1 SGHAT, CDR2 FQNNGV. This chain's CDR3 is CASSLGRGYGYIF. DNA of the CDR3: TGTGCCAGCAGCTTGGGTAGGGGGTATGGCTACATCTTC.

The rearrangement links TRBV11-3 to TRBJ2-1; 13 nucleotides line up with TRBD2. V gave up 8 bases and J gave up 9 bases; unmatched junction bases: 10. The germline V gene has CDR1 SGHNT and CDR2 YENEEA. CDR3 length: 15 residues. CDR3 bases: TGTGCCAGCGTATCAAGGACTAGCGGGAGAGGTGAGCAGTTCTTC. The encoded protein is CASVSRTSGRGEQFF.

Remarks on this clonotype: The junction differs from germline at one of its ends, possibly a read error. CDR3 coding DNA: TGTGCCAGCAGCTTAGACAGCCAAGAGACCCAGCGCTTC. It codes for CASSLDSQETQRF. The chain employs TRBV11-2 and TRBJ2-5, with D hard to call. Germline V lookup: CDR1 SGHAT, CDR2 FQNNGV. This CDR3 has 13 amino acids.

Worth noting for this clonotype: The junction does not match germline at one end; this may be a read error. V is TRBV11-2 and J is TRBJ2-7; D is undetermined. The CDR3 has 14 residues. Germline CDR1 is SGHAT and CDR2 is FQNNGV. CDR3 amino acids: CVSSLTYGPYEQYF. CDR3 coding DNA: TGTGTCAGCAGCTTAACCTACGGACCCTATGAGCAATACTTC.

This sequence joins TRBV30 and TRBJ2-7, with D maybe TRBD2 (6 bases). V was pared by 8 bases and J by 9 bases, with 23 bases between. This CDR3 spans 13 amino acids. The germline V gene encodes CDR1 GTSNPN and CDR2 SVGIG (reference sequence). The CDR3 sequence is CAGFLLNAGGQYF. CDR3 DNA sequence: TGTGCCGGGTTTCTACTGAACGCCGGGGGGCAGTACTTC.

Comment on this clonotype: A much larger clone is a single base away; this may be a read error. The V gene is TRBV11-1, the J gene TRBJ2-3; D is uncertain. From germline, CDR1 is SGHAT and CDR2 FQDESV (reference sequence). The CDR3 is 11 residues long. CDR3 sequence: CASSGTETQYF. The CDR3, as DNA: TGTGCCAGCAGCGGTACAGAAACGCAGTATTTT.

About this clonotype: One base away lies a much larger clone, so this may be a sequencing read error. V usage is TRBV11-2 and J usage is TRBJ2-7, with 8 positions matching TRBD2. This CDR3 region has 13 residues. CDR1 SGHAT and CDR2 FQNNGV come from the germline V gene. Trimming cost V 5 bases and J 2 bases; bases outside gene matches: 2. This chain's CDR3 is CASSPGGAYEQYF. The CDR3 DNA is TGTGCCAGCAGCCCCGGGGGGGCCTACGAGCAGTACTTC.

The genes are TRBV4-1 and TRBJ2-2, with 7 bases identical to TRBD2. Germline V gene sequence: CDR1 MGHRA, CDR2 YSYEKL. The CDR3 contains 15 residues. V was pared by 8 bases and J by 4 bases, with 10 bases of the junction left unmatched. DNA for the CDR3: TGCGCCAGCTGTTGCGGGAGTGAGGGCACCGGGGAGCTGTTTTTT. This sequence encodes CASCCGSEGTGELFF.

With respect to this clonotype: One end of the junction varies from germline; a read error may be responsible. The V and J genes are TRBV11-3 and TRBJ2-2, with 9 nucleotides matching TRBD2. This CDR3 region has 17 residues. The V gene's germline CDR1 is SGHNT and CDR2 YENEEA. CDR3 sequence: CANSPGFSGRSDGELFF. DNA of the CDR3: TGTGCCAACAGCCCCGGGTTTAGCGGGAGATCGGACGGGGAGCTGTTTTTT.

This clonotype was seen more than once but under ten times. The chain recombines TRBV7-9 with TRBJ2-5; D uncertain. Germline lookup yields CDR1 SEHNR and CDR2 FQNEAQ (reference sequence). The CDR3 extends over 11 amino acids. V dropped 7 bases and J dropped 1 base, with 4 bases sitting between them. Here the CDR3 reads CASTGQETQYF. For the CDR3, the DNA is TGTGCCAGCACCGGCCAAGAGACCCAGTACTTC.

This chain links TRBV28 with TRBJ1-2; D not certain. The CDR3 sequence is 13 residues long. Deletions cut 7 bases from V and 3 bases from J, with 12 bases between. The germline V gene has CDR1 MDHEN and CDR2 SYDVKM. The CDR3 protein is CASTPRSDYGYTF. DNA for the CDR3: TGTGCCAGCACCCCGAGGAGCGACTATGGCTACACCTTC.

This clonotype was observed a handful of times. The chain carries TRBV12-3 or TRBV12-4 and TRBJ2-1; no definite D call. The V end lost 3 bases, the J end lost 5 bases, and 14 bases lay between the germline ends. This CDR3 region has 15 residues. In DNA, the CDR3 is TGTGCCAGCAGTTTCCGATTGGCAGCTAACAATGAGCAGTTCTTC. This translates into CASSFRLAANNEQFF.

CDR3 sequence (DNA): TGTGCCAGCAGTTACAGCCGTGAAAGCACAGATACGCAGTATTTT. Amino acids: CASSYSRESTDTQYF. The chain employs TRBV6-5 and TRBJ2-3; D unresolved. Germline CDR1 MNHEY, CDR2 SVGAGI. V was trimmed by 2 bases and J by 0 bases, leaving 9 bases between them. The CDR3 has 15 amino acids.

This clonotype was recorded many times. This chain joins TRBV11-1 and TRBJ1-6, with D uncertain. The germline CDR1 and CDR2 sequences are SGHAT and FQDESV (reference sequence). Trimming cost V 8 bases and J 7 bases, with 12 bases left between them. The CDR3 is 13 residues long. CDR3 amino acids: CASGEDYNSPLHF. As DNA, the CDR3 is TGTGCCAGCGGGGAGGACTACAATTCACCCCTCCACTTT.

CDR3: CASSLAATSGSTDTQYF. CDR3 nucleotides: TGCGCCAGCAGCTTGGCCGCCACTAGCGGGAGTACAGATACGCAGTATTTT. The rearrangement joins TRBV5-1 to TRBJ2-3; TRBD2 aligns across 11 bases. J was trimmed by 3 bases and V by 0 bases; bases with no gene match: 6. In germline, CDR1 is SGHRS, CDR2 YFSETQ. The CDR3 spans 17 residues.

As to this clonotype: A single base separates this from a much larger clone, so it may be a read error. This sequence joins TRBV6-6 and TRBJ1-6, with a weak D call TRBD1 (6 bases). This CDR3 is built from 13 residues. The germline CDR1 and CDR2 sequences are MNHNY and SVGAGI (reference sequence). Written as DNA, the CDR3 is TGTACCAGCAGTATCGACAGGCTTTCACCCCTCCACTTT. Translation gives CTSSIDRLSPLHF.